This TCR beta chain derives from a study of blood T cell repertoires in COVID-19. Study overall: COVID-19 samples, acute and convalescent, were from the United States, Italy and Spain. Sample material is recorded as cDNA or gDNA derived from T cells, B-cell-depleted T cells, or PBMCs.

In the source study's methods: Nucleated cell counts were estimated from reference gene primer amplification. This table comes from immunoSEQ multiplex PCR, and its TCRdb copy is limited to in-frame clones, with some not included. D and trimming come from the DNA, and the V and J calls and clone size come from that table. The data contain about 73,000 clones, 65% to 85% of them seen just once; the ten biggest clones take up around 2.3%. This TCR came from a man older than 75 with active or convalescent COVID-19. Sequencing was done on a sample of peripheral blood.

The CDR3 loop is CASSRGSTGNTIYF. The CDR3 DNA follows: TGCGCCAGCAGCCGGGGCTCCACTGGAAACACCATATATTTT. The chain combines TRBV4-1 with TRBJ1-3; TRBD1 is a possible D gene (5 bases). Deletions cut 4 bases from V and 2 bases from J, with 9 bases between. Germline-derived CDR1 and CDR2 are MGHRA and YSYEKL. CDR3 size: 14 residues.